These 13 T cell receptor beta chains were all obtained from the same sample, sequenced in a study of T-cell memory formation after mild COVID-19. TCRdb re-derived calls from the 5' RACE reads in MiXCR, one entry per CDR3 protein. The sample comprises approximately 440,000 distinct CDR3 sequences, 15% to 20% of which are singletons, and around 8.4% rests with the top ten. Material for sequencing was PBMCs or a T cell subset sorted from them (not recorded which). The receptors were gathered from an adult woman who had mild COVID-19 (a few samples of this study predate the infection). Cell type and time point are not known.

The chain recombines TRBV12-3 or TRBV12-4 with TRBJ1-2; no clear D. Trimming shortened V by 2 bases and J by 7 bases, and 14 bases separated the two germline ends. The CDR3 is 14 amino acids. The chain's CDR3 is CASSLQHGWGGYTF. The CDR3 nucleotides read TGTGCCAGCAGTTTACAGCACGGGTGGGGTGGCTACACCTTC.

A few counts support this clonotype. V and J are TRBV20-1 and TRBJ2-7; 9 bases are a match to TRBD2. Germline V lookup: CDR1 DFQATT, CDR2 SNEGSKA (reference sequence). The CDR3 is 15 amino acids. The ends lost 6 bases at V and 3 bases at J; junction bases unmatched: 12. The CDR3: CSARGSGGFFYEQYF. In DNA form, the CDR3 reads TGCAGTGCGAGGGGGAGCGGGGGGTTTTTCTACGAGCAGTACTTC.

This clonotype was detected only once. V gene TRBV6-2 or TRBV6-3 combines with J gene TRBJ1-5, with TRBD1 matching 12 bases. This CDR3 is built from 17 residues. Looked up from germline, CDR1 is MNHEY and CDR2 is SVGEGT. V was pared by 5 bases and J by 0 bases, with 5 bases of the junction left unmatched. CDR3 sequence reads: CASSRDRGHYSNQPQHF. DNA of the CDR3: TGTGCCAGCAGTCGGGACAGGGGGCATTATAGCAATCAGCCCCAGCATTTT.

This clonotype was detected a few times. The chain links TRBV12-3 or TRBV12-4 to TRBJ2-5, with D perhaps TRBD2 (6 bases). Trimming took 4 bases from V and 4 from J, leaving 13 bases between them. This CDR3 has 14 amino acids. The CDR3 bases are TGTGCCAGCAGTTCCCGCGGGGTGGGAGAGACCCAGTACTTC. Residues: CASSSRGVGETQYF.

This clonotype appeared a few times. The chain combines TRBV7-9 with TRBJ1-4, with D hard to call. CDR1 is SEHNR and CDR2 is FQNEAQ in the germline V gene (reference sequence). This CDR3 comprises 14 residues. V was shortened by 5 bases and J by 7 bases, with 14 bases between the two germline ends. CDR3 in amino acids: CASSPPGKGEKLFF. CDR3 coding DNA: TGTGCCAGCAGCCCTCCGGGGAAGGGTGAAAAACTGTTTTTT.

This clonotype was seen a handful of times. The chain links TRBV7-6 to TRBJ2-1; D might be TRBD2 (6 bases). The CDR3 runs to 15 residues. Germline lookup yields CDR1 SGHVS and CDR2 FNYEAQ. Trimming left V 6 bases short and J 4 bases short, with 16 bases between. The CDR3 DNA follows: TGTGCCAGCAGGCCGACAGTGGACTATTACAATGAGCAGTTCTTC. This encodes CASRPTVDYYNEQFF.

This clonotype was found a few times. The V and J genes are TRBV7-8 and TRBJ2-3; TRBD2 might be the D (5 bases). Germline V gives CDR1 SGHVS, CDR2 FQNEAQ. The CDR3 covers 15 residues. Trimming stripped 5 bases from V and 0 bases from J, with 12 bases between. The CDR3 coding sequence is TGTGCCAGCAGCCCCTTCCCGGGAAGCACAGATACGCAGTATTTT. It encodes CASSPFPGSTDTQYF. Combining the CDR3 with reference TRBV7-8 and TRBJ2-3 gives the whole variable domain GAGVSQSPRYKVAKRGQDVALRCDPISGHVSLFWYQQALGQGPEFLTYFQNEAQLDKSGLPSDRFFAERPEGSVSTLKIQRTQQEDSAVYLCASSPFPGSTDTQYFGPGTRLTVL.

A few counts support this clonotype. The rearrangement links TRBV4-1 to TRBJ2-5; 7 bases line up with TRBD2. The germline V gene has CDR1 MGHRA and CDR2 YSYEKL. The length of the CDR3 is 15 residues. V lost 4 bases to trimming and J lost 5 bases; unmatched junction nucleotides: 10. The CDR3 coding sequence is TGCGCCAGCAGCCGAGGCCCCAGCGGGGAGGAGACCCAGTACTTC. Translated, it gives CASSRGPSGEETQYF.

V gene TRBV5-4 combines with J gene TRBJ2-5; TRBD2 matches at 8 bases. Trimming took 0 bases from V and 2 from J; bases not matched to a gene: 3. The CDR3 has 15 amino acids. Germline V gene data show CDR1 as SGHNT and CDR2 as YYREEE (reference sequence). CDR3 loop: CASSLVGGGQETQYF. The CDR3 DNA reads as TGTGCCAGCAGCTTGGTTGGCGGGGGGCAAGAGACCCAGTACTTC.

In DNA form, the CDR3 reads TGTGCCGGGGGAGGCAACACCGGGGAGCTGTTTTTT. This codes for CAGGGNTGELFF. The chain joins TRBV5-4 to TRBJ2-2; D possibly corresponds to TRBD2 (6 bases). V was clipped by 10 bases and J by 2 bases, with 9 bases between them. The V gene's germline CDR1 is SGHNT and CDR2 YYREEE (reference sequence). This CDR3 region has 12 residues.

This clonotype was detected ten times or more. V gene TRBV5-1 combines with J gene TRBJ2-1, with D maybe TRBD2 (5 bases). Germline CDR1 reads SGHRS; CDR2 reads YFSETQ. Trimming shortened V by 2 bases and J by 0 bases, and 9 bases separated the two germline ends. This CDR3 has 15 amino acids. The CDR3 spells CASSFDGNSYNEQFF. The CDR3 DNA reads TGCGCCAGCAGCTTTGACGGGAACTCCTACAATGAGCAGTTCTTC.

This chain uses TRBV7-3 with TRBJ2-1, with 8 bases that match TRBD1. Trimming removed 4 bases from V and 1 base from J; junction bases left unmatched: 0. Germline CDR1 reads SGHTA; CDR2 reads FQGTGA. This CDR3 contains 14 residues. CDR3: CASSWTGSYNEQFF. CDR3 nucleotide sequence: TGTGCCAGCAGCTGGACAGGGTCCTACAATGAGCAGTTCTTC.

The rearrangement uses TRBV4-1 and TRBJ2-7; a weak D match, TRBD1 (5 bases). Between the trimmed V and J ends, which lost 5 bases and 1 base, there was a span of 15 bases. The germline V gene has CDR1 MGHRA and CDR2 YSYEKL. The CDR3 contains 15 residues. This CDR3 is CASSAIWQGSYEQYF. The CDR3 nucleotides read TGCGCCAGCAGCGCCATTTGGCAGGGATCCTACGAGCAGTACTTC.